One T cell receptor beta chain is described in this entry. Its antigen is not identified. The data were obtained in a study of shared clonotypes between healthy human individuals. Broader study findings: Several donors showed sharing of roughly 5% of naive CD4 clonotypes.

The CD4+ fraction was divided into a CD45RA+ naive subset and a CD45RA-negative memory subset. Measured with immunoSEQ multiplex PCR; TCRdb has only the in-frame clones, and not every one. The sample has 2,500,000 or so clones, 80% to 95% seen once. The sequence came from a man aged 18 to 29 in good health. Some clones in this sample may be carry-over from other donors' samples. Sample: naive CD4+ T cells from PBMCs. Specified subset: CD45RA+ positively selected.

The DNA of the CDR3 is TGTGCCAGTAGTCCGACTAGCGTAACCTACGAGCAGTACTTC. Translation gives CASSPTSVTYEQYF. The rearrangement joins TRBV19 to TRBJ2-7; 8 bases agree with TRBD2. J was trimmed by 2 bases and V by 5 bases; bases with no gene match: 5. CDR3 length equals 14 residues. Germline V gives CDR1 LNHDA, CDR2 SQIVND (reference sequence).